This section outlines one TCR beta chain sequence together with its context. The record originates from a study of glioma-infiltrating T cells after dendritic cell vaccination. J lost 9 bases, V lost 4 bases, and 6 bases had no gene match. This CDR3 is built from 12 residues. Germline loops: CDR1 SGHRS, CDR2 YFSETQ. TCRB CDR3 was amplified from 2 ug genomic DNA or less. TCRdb's table, derived via immunoSEQ multiplex PCR, lists solely in-frame clones and lacks some. The sample carries 75,000 to 100,000 clones, about four fifths recorded once. This TCR came from a human donor with glioblastoma. The rearrangement links TRBV5-1 to TRBJ2-7, with 8 bases fitting TRBD1. Here the sequenced sample was blood, taken before dendritic cell vaccination. In DNA form, the CDR3 reads TGCGCCAGCAGCCAGACAGGGGTAAGGCAGTACTTC. As protein: CASSQTGVRQYF.